A selection of T cell receptor beta chains follows, all from one sample in a study of blood T cells in healthy people across ages. One entry per CDR3 protein results from TCRdb running MiXCR on the 5' RACE reads. The sample lists 450,000 to 650,000 distinct CDR3 sequences; around 24% were seen once. In addition, the sample was reused for a study of T cells of mothers and their children.

The sample comprised blood. Receptors were obtained from a boy under 18 in good health. CDR3s include the opening cysteine and the closing phenylalanine or tryptophan. D genes are given only for firm matches. Expanded clones get a size class; other rows say once, few or many, or leave the size out.

J | D | size | V | CDR3 | DNA
TRBJ2-1 | - | few | TRBV2 | CASSDRLRDNEQFF | TGTGCCAGCAGTGATCGTTTGCGGGACAATGAGCAGTTCTTC
TRBJ2-1 | - | - | TRBV12-3/TRBV12-4 | CASTMDGSSYNEQFF | TGTGCCAGCACTATGGACGGGAGCTCCTACAATGAGCAGTTCTTC
TRBJ2-1 | - | - | TRBV9 | CASSVGLYGHYNEQFF | TGTGCCAGCAGCGTCGGCCTATACGGTCACTACAATGAGCAGTTCTTC
TRBJ1-1 | - | few | TRBV15 | CATSGGLGKAFF | TGTGCCACCAGCGGGGGACTGGGGAAAGCTTTCTTT
TRBJ2-5 | - | few | TRBV7-9 | CASRIGYQETQYF | TGTGCCAGCCGTATAGGGTACCAAGAGACCCAGTACTTC
TRBJ2-6 | - | few | TRBV5-5 | CASSLGITAGSGANVLTF | TGTGCCAGCAGCTTAGGTATCACAGCAGGCTCTGGGGCCAACGTCCTGACTTTC
TRBJ2-5 | - | - | TRBV6-6 | CASSYPGESQETQYF | TGTGCCAGCAGTTACCCAGGAGAGTCCCAAGAGACCCAGTACTTC
TRBJ1-1 | - | - | TRBV5-1 | CTSSSLGGGADTEAFF | TGCACCAGCAGCTCCCTCGGGGGGGGGGCAGACACTGAAGCTTTCTTT
TRBJ2-3 | - | - | TRBV7-2 | CASSFSGRSDGSQYF | TGTGCCAGCAGCTTTTCCGGCCGGTCGGATGGGTCGCAGTATTTT
TRBJ2-1 | TRBD2 | - | TRBV7-6 | CASRKRGTSSYNEQFF | TGTGCCAGCAGAAAGCGGGGCACCAGCTCCTACAATGAGCAGTTCTTC
TRBJ1-2 | - | once | TRBV7-2 | CASSRPGRDGYTF | TGTGCCAGCAGCCGGCCGGGGAGAGATGGCTACACCTTC
TRBJ2-2 | - | - | TRBV15 | CATLHSQGRDTGELFF | TGTGCCACCTTACACTCACAGGGAAGGGACACCGGGGAGCTGTTTTTT